These 9 T cell receptor beta chains originate from one sample sequenced in a study of cytomegalovirus exposure and HLA in healthy donors. 13 Jbeta primers and 60 Vbeta primers were used for the PCR. Libraries were prepared by immunoSEQ multiplex PCR; TCRdb keeps only in-frame clonotypes and omits some of them. This table has about 140,000 clones, 60% to 75% appearing once. The specimen sequenced was PBMCs. These receptors were collected from a man younger than 45 in good health and CMV-seronegative.

The CDR3 region has the DNA TGTGCCAGCAGCTCCGACAGTGGCGGGACTACCAAAAACATTCAGTACTTC. This sequence encodes CASSSDSGGTTKNIQYF. This chain connects TRBV7-8 to TRBJ2-4, with TRBD2 identical over 7 bases. The J segment lost 2 bases and the V segment lost 4 bases, leaving 11 bases of the junction unmatched. Germline assignment: CDR1 SGHVS and CDR2 FQNEAQ. This CDR3 is 17 amino acids long.

CDR3 sequence: CASSADRGYGYTF. In nucleotides, the CDR3 is TGTGCCAGCAGCGCGGACAGGGGCTATGGCTACACCTTC. The rearrangement joins TRBV5-4 to TRBJ1-2, with TRBD1 identical over 9 bases. CDR3 length: 13 amino acids. Germline CDR1 reads SGHNT; CDR2 reads YYREEE (reference sequence). Unmatched junction bases numbered 2, after V lost 4 bases and J lost 4 bases.

The table lists this clone with a few counts. V gene TRBV5-6 combines with J gene TRBJ2-1; 9 bases align to TRBD1. V lost 4 bases and J lost 1; bases outside the gene matches: 3. CDR1 and CDR2 from the germline V gene are SGHDT and YYEEEE. The CDR3 covers 15 residues. The CDR3 DNA is TGTGCCAGCAGCCCCGGGACAGGGTCCTACAATGAGCAGTTCTTC. As protein: CASSPGTGSYNEQFF.

This clone was detected only a few times. This chain joins TRBV9 and TRBJ1-3; no clear D gene. This CDR3 contains 12 residues. Germline CDR1 SGDLS, CDR2 YYNGEE. Trimming shortened V by 5 bases and J by 4 bases, and 7 bases separated the two germline ends. CDR3 residues: CASRGSGNTIYF. The DNA for the CDR3 is TGTGCCAGCAGGGGGAGCGGAAACACCATATATTTT.

V is TRBV25-1 and J is TRBJ2-3; tentative D call: TRBD1 (5 bases). Germline CDR1 and CDR2: MGHDK and SYGVNS. This CDR3 has 13 residues. V was cut by 2 bases and J by 2 bases, with 5 bases left in between. CDR3 DNA sequence: TGTGCCAGCAGTGAAGGGGCCACAGATACGCAGTATTTT. Residues: CASSEGATDTQYF.

The chain couples TRBV20-1 to TRBJ1-2, with TRBD1 matching over 7 bases. CDR3 length: 11 amino acids. CDR1 and CDR2 (germline): DFQATT, SNEGSKA (reference sequence). The CDR3, as DNA: TGCAGCCGGGAGGGGGCGGAGGGCTACACCTTC. Translated: CSREGAEGYTF.

The chain employs TRBV30 and TRBJ1-4, with 7 bases that match TRBD1. The J segment lost 3 bases and the V segment lost 0 bases, leaving 4 bases of the junction unmatched. CDR3 length equals 15 residues. Germline assignment: CDR1 GTSNPN and CDR2 SVGIG (reference sequence). The chain's CDR3 is CAWSVQGTANEKLFF. Here the CDR3 DNA reads TGTGCCTGGAGTGTACAAGGGACAGCTAATGAAAAACTGTTTTTT.

V is TRBV5-1 and J is TRBJ2-1; D may be TRBD2 (7 bases). The CDR3 is made up of 16 amino acids. The V end lost 6 bases, the J end lost 0 bases, and 16 bases lay between the germline ends. Germline CDR1 SGHRS, CDR2 YFSETQ. The CDR3 sequence is CASNRGAGLSYNEQFF. CDR3 coding DNA: TGCGCCAGCAACCGGGGGGCGGGCCTCTCCTACAATGAGCAGTTCTTC.

This clone was recorded a few times. The rearrangement uses TRBV15 and TRBJ2-7; perhaps TRBD2 as D (6 bases). The CDR3 loop spans 17 amino acids. V dropped 5 bases and J dropped 3 bases, with 23 bases sitting between them. The V gene's germline CDR1 is LNHNV and CDR2 YYDKDF (reference sequence). CDR3 nucleotides: TGTGCCACCAGCTCTGAACTCGTGGCGGGGACCTTCTACGAGCAGTACTTC. Protein: CATSSELVAGTFYEQYF.